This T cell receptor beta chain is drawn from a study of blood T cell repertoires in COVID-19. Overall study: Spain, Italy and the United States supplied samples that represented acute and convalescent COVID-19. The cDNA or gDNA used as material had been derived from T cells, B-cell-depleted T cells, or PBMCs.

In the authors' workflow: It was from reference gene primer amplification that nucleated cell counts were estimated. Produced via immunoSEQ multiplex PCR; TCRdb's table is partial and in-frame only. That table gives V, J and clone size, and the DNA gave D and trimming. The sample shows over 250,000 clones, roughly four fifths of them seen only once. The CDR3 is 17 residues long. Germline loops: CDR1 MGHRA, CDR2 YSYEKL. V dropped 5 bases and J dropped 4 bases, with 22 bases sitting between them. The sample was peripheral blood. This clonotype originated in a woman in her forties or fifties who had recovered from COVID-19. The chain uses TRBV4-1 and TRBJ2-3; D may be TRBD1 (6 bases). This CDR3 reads CASSSVSGGGGSDTQYF. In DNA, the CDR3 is TGCGCCAGCAGCTCAGTCAGTGGGGGCGGCGGGTCAGATACGCAGTATTTT.